The 26 T cell receptor beta chains below were found in one sample sequenced in a study of graft-versus-host responses after intestinal transplantation. These TCRs are of unknown antigen specificity. Sequencing used immunoSEQ multiplex PCR; TCRdb keeps in-frame clones, though not all of them. The table includes tens of thousands of clones, about 94% detected once. Source: unstimulated CD4+ T cells sorted from spleen or lymph node cells, taken before transplant. These TCRs come from a human donor who was the organ donor for an intestinal transplant.

This rearrangement joins TRBV30 to TRBJ1-5; tentative D call: TRBD1 (6 bases). Trimming took off 2 bases at V and 2 bases at J, with 13 bases between the two ends. CDR3 length equals 15 residues. From germline, CDR1 is GTSNPN and CDR2 SVGIG (reference sequence). CDR3 DNA sequence: TGTGCCTGGAGTTATGGGCCAGGGGGCAATCAGCCCCAGCATTTT. The encoded protein is CAWSYGPGGNQPQHF.

The rearrangement links TRBV6-5 to TRBJ1-5; 8 bases are a match to TRBD1. Looked up from germline, CDR1 is MNHEY and CDR2 is SVGAGI. V lost 7 bases and J lost 7; bases outside the gene matches: 12. This CDR3 contains 15 residues. Here the CDR3 DNA reads TGTGCCAGCATCAAAGGACAGGGTGAGGGGCAGCCCCAGCATTTT. Translation: CASIKGQGEGQPQHF.

The chain joins TRBV5-4 to TRBJ2-5; no reliable D call. V shed 0 bases and J shed 5 bases, with 8 bases lying between them. CDR1 is SGHNT, CDR2 YYREEE, per germline (reference sequence). The CDR3 sequence is 13 residues long. CDR3 region: CASSLENIETQYF. In nucleotides, the CDR3 is TGTGCCAGCAGCTTGGAGAACATTGAGACCCAGTACTTC.

The V and J genes are TRBV9 and TRBJ1-3, with a possible D match to TRBD1 (5 bases). The CDR3 is 15 residues long. Per the germline V gene, CDR1 is SGDLS and CDR2 is YYNGEE. The V gene lost 3 bases and the J gene lost 2 bases, with 12 bases spanning the gap. CDR3 amino acids: CASSDLTEAGNTIYF. The CDR3 nucleotides read TGTGCCAGCAGCGACCTGACAGAGGCTGGAAACACCATATATTTT.

Concerning this clone: Here the CDR3 omits its conserved ending phenylalanine or tryptophan, so a read error is the likely source. This chain joins TRBV7-8 and TRBJ1-2, with a tentative D call TRBD1 (5 bases). V was pared by 0 bases and J by 4 bases, with 9 bases between. The CDR3 totals 14 residues. CDR1 and CDR2 (germline): SGHVS, FQNEAQ. The CDR3 nucleotides read TGTGCCAGCAGCTTAGCGGTGCAGGGCTATGGCTACACCCTC. Translated: CASSLAVQGYGYTL.

The J gene is TRBJ2-2, the V gene TRBV29-1; D might be TRBD1 (5 bases). Germline V gene data show CDR1 as SQVTM and CDR2 as ANQGSEA. V was pared by 6 bases and J by 3 bases, with 8 bases between. This CDR3 is built from 12 residues. DNA for the CDR3: TGCAGCGTAGACAGCGACACCGGGGAGCTGTTTTTT. Amino acid sequence: CSVDSDTGELFF.

V usage is TRBV5-1 and J usage is TRBJ2-5; 8 bases line up with TRBD1. The CDR3 covers 15 residues. Trimming cost V 2 bases and J 2 bases; bases outside gene matches: 5. Germline loops: CDR1 SGHRS, CDR2 YFSETQ. The CDR3 sequence is CASSLQGGVQETQYF. The CDR3 nucleotides read TGCGCCAGCAGCTTACAGGGGGGAGTACAAGAGACCCAGTACTTC.

The gene calls are TRBV11-2 and TRBJ2-5; D gene uncertain. CDR1 is SGHAT, CDR2 FQNNGV, per germline. The CDR3 sequence is 14 residues long. V lost 5 bases to trimming and J lost 3 bases, with 13 bases between them. The CDR3 here is CASSLPLAEETQYF. The CDR3 coding sequence is TGTGCCAGCAGCCTGCCTTTGGCGGAAGAGACCCAGTACTTC.

This rearrangement joins TRBV5-1 to TRBJ1-1; D gene unclear. Per germline, CDR1 SGHRS and CDR2 YFSETQ. Trimming took 1 base from V and 3 from J, leaving 10 bases between them. This CDR3 has 14 amino acids. CDR3 coding DNA: TGCGCCAGCAGCTTGAGAGGGAGGGACACTGAAGCTTTCTTT. Amino acids: CASSLRGRDTEAFF.

The chain has TRBV5-1 and TRBJ2-2, with 10 bases that match TRBD1. The CDR3 covers 14 residues. Trimming cost V 4 bases and J 5 bases; bases outside gene matches: 2. CDR1 and CDR2 from the germline V gene are SGHRS and YFSETQ. CDR3 amino acids: CASSRDRGTGELFF. Written as DNA, the CDR3 is TGCGCCAGCAGCCGGGACAGGGGTACCGGGGAGCTGTTTTTT.

The chain is built from TRBV28 and TRBJ1-2; D is possibly TRBD1 (6 bases). The germline gives CDR1 MDHEN, CDR2 SYDVKM. Trimming removed 3 bases from V and 4 bases from J, with 15 bases in between. CDR3 size: 15 residues. CDR3 protein: CASSFHAQGTYGYTF. The DNA of the CDR3 is TGTGCCAGCAGTTTCCACGCTCAGGGGACCTATGGCTACACCTTC.

V usage is TRBV5-8 and J usage is TRBJ1-6; the D gene is possibly TRBD1 (6 bases). V dropped 0 bases and J dropped 6 bases, with 7 bases sitting between them. This CDR3 spans 14 amino acids. Per germline, CDR1 SGHTS and CDR2 YDEGEE. As DNA, the CDR3 is TGTGCCAGCAGCTTGGAGGGGGGTAATTCACCCCTCCACTTT. This encodes CASSLEGGNSPLHF.

CDR3 sequence: CASSLNTGVTGDTQYF. The CDR3, as DNA: TGTGCCAGCAGCCTAAATACAGGGGTTACGGGAGATACGCAGTATTTT. V gene TRBV28 combines with J gene TRBJ2-3, with 7 bases aligning to TRBD1. There are 16 residues in the CDR3. Unmatched junction bases numbered 14, after V lost 6 bases and J lost 5 bases. CDR1 and CDR2 from the germline V gene are MDHEN and SYDVKM.

The chain has TRBV6-5 and TRBJ2-2; D not resolved. The germline V and J ends were trimmed by 6 bases and 7 bases, with 9 bases remaining between them. The CDR3 is 12 amino acids. Germline values: CDR1 MNHEY, CDR2 SVGAGI. CDR3 in DNA: TGTGCCAGCAGCAAGGGTTTCGGGGAGCTGTTTTTT. This gives the protein CASSKGFGELFF.

J is TRBJ2-5 and V is TRBV21-1; the D call TRBD1 from the table was never checked on the DNA. TRBV21-1 represents a pseudogene. The CDR3 has 17 residues. The DNA for the CDR3 is TGTGCCAGCAGCAAAGCGCTCTTGGGACAGGGGCAAGAGACCCAGTACTTC. Protein product: CASSKALLGQGQETQYF.

The chain carries TRBV6-1 and TRBJ2-7; D not certain. Germline V gene sequence: CDR1 MNHNS, CDR2 SASEGT. V lost 10 bases, J lost 5 bases, and 15 bases lay in between. The CDR3 has 12 residues. CDR3 loop: CATSHQAHEQYF. The DNA of the CDR3 is TGTGCCACCAGCCATCAGGCCCACGAGCAGTACTTC.

This chain connects TRBV5-4 to TRBJ1-4, with 7 bases that match TRBD1. V lost 0 bases to trimming and J lost 7 bases; unmatched junction nucleotides: 12. The CDR3 extends over 17 amino acids. Germline CDR1 SGHNT, CDR2 YYREEE (reference sequence). The CDR3 DNA sequence: TGTGCCAGCAGCTTGGGCGGAGGGTCAGGGGGGGGTGAAAAACTGTTTTTT. Amino acids: CASSLGGGSGGGEKLFF.

This clone was recorded once. This sequence joins TRBV21-1 and TRBJ2-1. TRBV21-1 is assigned pseudogene status. This CDR3 is built from 13 residues. CDR3 sequence: CASMQRVITVRFF. The CDR3 nucleotides read TGTGCCAGCATGCAAAGGGTGATAACCGTGCGGTTCTTC.

The chain uses TRBV5-1 and TRBJ2-6; 7 positions agree with TRBD1. V gave up 4 bases and J gave up 0 bases; unmatched junction bases: 7. Germline assignment: CDR1 SGHRS and CDR2 YFSETQ. The CDR3 runs to 17 residues. The DNA of the CDR3 is TGCGCCAGCAGCCCGACAGGGTCTAGCTCTGGGGCCAACGTCCTGACTTTC. Amino acid sequence: CASSPTGSSSGANVLTF. Full variable domain (remainder filled in from reference TRBV5-1 and TRBJ2-6): KAGVTQTPRYLIKTRGQQVTLSCSPISGHRSVSWYQQTPGQGLQFLFEYFSETQRNKGNFPGRFSGRQFSNSRSEMNVSTLELGDSALYLCASSPTGSSSGANVLTFGAGSRLTVL.

The chain links TRBV7-2 to TRBJ1-5; D is possibly TRBD1 (5 bases). The CDR3 sequence is 14 residues long. The germline V gene has CDR1 SGHTA and CDR2 FQGNSA. V was cut by 5 bases and J by 2 bases, with 10 bases left in between. The CDR3 here is CASSGRVGNQPQHF. The CDR3 coding sequence is TGTGCCAGCAGCGGCAGGGTTGGCAATCAGCCCCAGCATTTT.

This chain connects TRBV28 to TRBJ1-5; no definite D call. Per germline, CDR1 MDHEN and CDR2 SYDVKM. V lost 8 bases to trimming and J lost 0 bases, with 20 bases between them. The CDR3 consists of 17 residues. For the CDR3, the DNA is TGTGCCAGCTCGGAAGTAAGGAACGGATATAGCAATCAGCCCCAGCATTTT. Encoded protein: CASSEVRNGYSNQPQHF. The whole variable domain, filled in from reference TRBV28 and TRBJ1-5, reads DVKVTQSSRYLVKRTGEKVFLECVQDMDHENMFWYRQDPGLGLRLIYFSYDVKMKEKGDIPEGYSVSREKKERFSLILESASTNQTSMYLCASSEVRNGYSNQPQHFGDGTRLSIL.

V usage is TRBV12-5 and J usage is TRBJ2-7; 10 bases line up with TRBD2. Trimming removed 4 bases from V and 0 bases from J; junction bases left unmatched: 6. Germline V gives CDR1 LGHNT, CDR2 FRNRAP. This CDR3 is 16 amino acids long. This CDR3 is CASGSERGGFSYEQYF. CDR3 DNA sequence: TGTGCTAGTGGTTCGGAGCGGGGGGGGTTCTCCTACGAGCAGTACTTC.

This rearrangement joins TRBV7-6 to TRBJ2-4; tentatively, D is TRBD2 (5 bases). This CDR3 spans 14 amino acids. Germline V gene lookup returns CDR1 SGHVS and CDR2 FNYEAQ. V lost 5 bases and J lost 8, with 16 bases in between. Here the CDR3 reads CASSPHPLEDIQYF. CDR3 DNA: TGTGCCAGCAGCCCCCATCCCTTGGAGGACATTCAGTACTTC.

The V gene is TRBV29-1, the J gene TRBJ1-4, with TRBD1 identical over 8 bases. The V gene's germline CDR1 is SQVTM and CDR2 ANQGSEA. V trimming: 7 bases; J trimming: 4 bases; junction bases outside the gene matches: 8. The CDR3 sequence is 14 residues long. Here the CDR3 reads CSALSTGDNEKLFF. In DNA form, the CDR3 reads TGCAGCGCCCTGTCGACAGGGGATAATGAAAAACTGTTTTTT.

This clone was found once. The chain combines TRBV28 with TRBJ1-1; D possibly corresponds to TRBD1 (5 bases). This CDR3 is 14 amino acids long. V dropped 5 bases and J dropped 1 base, with 11 bases sitting between them. Germline lookup yields CDR1 MDHEN and CDR2 SYDVKM. CDR3 DNA sequence: TGTGCCAGCAGTACGGGGCAGGAGAACACTGAAGCTTTCTTT. Protein product: CASSTGQENTEAFF.

A single count supports this clone. V is TRBV2 and J is TRBJ1-1, with 7 bases that match TRBD1. Germline CDR1 is SNHLY and CDR2 is FYNNEI. The ends lost 9 bases at V and 6 bases at J; junction bases unmatched: 13. This CDR3 comprises 14 residues. The DNA for the CDR3 is TGTGCCAGGGTGAGACAGGGCGATCTTTCTGAAGCTTTCTTT. Residues: CARVRQGDLSEAFF.